This is a list of T cell receptor beta chains from one sample in a study of OX40 agonist ivuxolimab in advanced cancers. The protocol was immunoSEQ multiplex PCR, while the TCRdb copy is restricted to in-frame clones and leaves out a portion. Of tens of thousands of clones detected, around nine tenths appear once; the ten largest clones hold roughly 0.54%. The sample was CD4+ or CD8+ T cells sorted from blood, taken in a trial of the OX40 agonist ivuxolimab. The receptors originated from an adult with an advanced solid tumor such as melanoma, head and neck, liver or kidney cancer. CDR3s include the opening cysteine and the closing phenylalanine or tryptophan. A D gene is named only where the DNA matches it firmly. Clone size appears in some rows only: once, few, many, or a class for an expanded clone.

TRBD2	TRBJ2-7	.	TRBV6-1	TGTGCCAGCAGTGGTAGCGGGAGGAACGAGCAGTACTTC	CASSGSGRNEQYF
TRBD1	TRBJ2-3	.	TRBV5-1	TGCGCCAGCGGGACAGGGGGGGCTGGAGATACGCAGTATTTT	CASGTGGAGDTQYF
TRBD2	TRBJ2-5	.	TRBV28	TGTGCCAGCAGTGATACTAGCGCAGAGACCCAGTACTTC	CASSDTSAETQYF
TRBD1	TRBJ2-1	.	TRBV20-1	TGCAGTGCTGACAGGGGGAATGAGCAGTTCTTC	CSADRGNEQFF
.	TRBJ2-5	.	TRBV14	TGTGCCAGCAGCCAAGTACAGCTCCAAGAGACCCAGTACTTC	CASSQVQLQETQYF
TRBD1	TRBJ2-7	.	TRBV5-8	TGTGCCAGCAGGGCCGGGACAGGGAGTTACGAGCAGTACTTC	CASRAGTGSYEQYF
TRBD1	TRBJ1-1	.	TRBV28	TGTGCCAGCAGCCTATCAGGGGGGAACACTGAAGCTTTCTTT	CASSLSGGNTEAFF
TRBD1	TRBJ1-5	.	TRBV9	TGTGCCAGCAGCTTCACAGGGGAGCTTAATCAGCCCCAGCATTTT	CASSFTGELNQPQHF
.	TRBJ2-5	.	TRBV7-9	TGTGCCAGCAGCTTCCCGCTGGGCTTCGTACAGACCCAGTACTTC	CASSFPLGFVQTQYF
.	TRBJ2-3	.	TRBV7-2	TGTGCCAGCAGCTTAGGATGGGCGTCAGATACGCAGTATTTT	CASSLGWASDTQYF
TRBD2	TRBJ2-3	once	TRBV7-3	TGTGCCAGCAGCTTACTTGGACTAGCGGGAGATACGCAGTATTTT	CASSLLGLAGDTQYF
.	TRBJ2-1	.	TRBV19	TGTGCCAGTAGTATCGCGAGCGGTCCCGCGGATGAGCAGTTCTTC	CASSIASGPADEQFF
.	TRBJ2-7	.	TRBV18	TGTGCCAGCTCACCTAGCGGAACATACGAGCAGTACTTC	CASSPSGTYEQYF
.	TRBJ2-2	.	TRBV9	TGTGCCAGCAGCGTAGTGGATAGCGTAAACACCGGGGAGCTGTTTTTT	CASSVVDSVNTGELFF
TRBD2	TRBJ2-1	.	TRBV4-1	TGCGCCAGCAGCCAAGAGACTAGCGGGCATAATGAGCAGTTCTTC	CASSQETSGHNEQFF
TRBD1	TRBJ2-3	.	TRBV7-2	TGTGCCAGCAGCTTAGTGGACAGGGGAATTTATACGCAGTATTTT	CASSLVDRGIYTQYF
.	TRBJ2-2	.	TRBV7-9	TGTGCCAGCAGCTTAGATACCTACACCGGGGAGCTGTTTTTT	CASSLDTYTGELFF
TRBD2	TRBJ2-5	once	TRBV6-1	TGTGCCAGCGCCCGAGCGGGGGAAGAGACCCAGTACTTC	CASARAGEETQYF
.	TRBJ2-3	.	TRBV5-1	TGCGCCAGCAGCTTGGATGGGGGGAGCGGCACAGATACGCAGTATTTT	CASSLDGGSGTDTQYF
.	TRBJ2-3	.	TRBV6-6	TGTGCCAGCAGTTACGGGGCTAGCGACCAGACAGATACGCAGTATTTT	CASSYGASDQTDTQYF
.	TRBJ2-3	.	TRBV19	TGTGCCAGTAGTATCACAGGGGGGGTTGATACGCAGTATTTT	CASSITGGVDTQYF
.	TRBJ1-3	.	TRBV2	TGTGCCAGCAGTTACTCTGGAAACACCATATATTTT	CASSYSGNTIYF
.	TRBJ1-1	.	TRBV19	TGTGCCAGTAGTATAGTCAGGGCCAGGGCTGAAGCTTTCTTT	CASSIVRARAEAFF
.	TRBJ2-2	.	TRBV7-9	TGTGCCAGCAGCTTACGGAGCGGCTACACCGGGGAGCTGTTTTTT	CASSLRSGYTGELFF
.	TRBJ2-7	.	TRBV6-5	TGTGCCAGCAGAACTGCTACCTACGAGCAGTACTTC	CASRTATYEQYF
.	TRBJ2-5	.	TRBV5-4	TGTGCCAGCAGCTTGGGTCGTCAAGAGACCCAGTACTTC	CASSLGRQETQYF
.	TRBJ1-2	.	TRBV6-1	TGTGCCAGCAGTGAAGCGGGGGGTGGCTACACCTTC	CASSEAGGGYTF
.	TRBJ2-1	.	TRBV11-2	TGTGCCAGCAGCTTGGCGGGGTCTGAGGATGAGCAGTTCTTC	CASSLAGSEDEQFF
TRBD1	TRBJ2-3	few	TRBV19	TGTGCCAGTTCTGACAGGGCCGACACAGATACGCAGTATTTT	CASSDRADTDTQYF
TRBD2	TRBJ2-7	.	TRBV10-3	TGTGCCATCAGTGAAAAGCGGGAGGGCTACGAGCAGTACTTC	CAISEKREGYEQYF
.	TRBJ1-1	.	TRBV6-5	TGTGCCAGCAGTTATCAATTTAACACTGAAGCTTTCTTT	CASSYQFNTEAFF
.	TRBJ2-7	.	TRBV28	TGTGCCACCGATCAAACAGGGTTCAGCTACGAGCAGTACTTC	CATDQTGFSYEQYF
.	TRBJ2-1	.	TRBV19	TGTGCCAGTAGTATAGTGGGCACTCCCTCCAATGAGCAGTTCTTC	CASSIVGTPSNEQFF
TRBD1	TRBJ2-1	.	TRBV15	TGTGCCACCATGCGGGACAGGGGCGACAATGAGCAGTTCTTC	CATMRDRGDNEQFF
.	TRBJ2-1	.	TRBV9	TGTGCCAGCAGCGTGGGCTCCGTTTTCGGCGATGAGCAGTTCTTC	CASSVGSVFGDEQFF
.	TRBJ2-7	.	TRBV19	TGTGCCAGTTCCGAAGGGACGGGAATCTACGAGCAGTACTTC	CASSEGTGIYEQYF
.	TRBJ2-5	.	TRBV7-2	TGTGCCAGCAGCTTACAGGGACAACAAGAGACCCAGTACTTC	CASSLQGQQETQYF
.	TRBJ2-5	.	TRBV7-2	TGTGCCAGCAGCTTAGGGGTGCGGGAGACCCAGTACTTC	CASSLGVRETQYF
TRBD1	TRBJ2-3	.	TRBV7-7	TGTGCTAGCAGCCTTGACAGGGGCCCTACAGATACGCAGTATTTT	CASSLDRGPTDTQYF
.	TRBJ2-1	.	TRBV7-2	TGTGCCAGCAGCTCCATAGGCGGGCCTTATGAGCAGTTCTTC	CASSSIGGPYEQFF
.	TRBJ2-1	.	TRBV5-5	TGTGCCAGCAGCTTGGTTCCCGGGGCCAACAATGAGCAGTTCTTC	CASSLVPGANNEQFF
.	TRBJ2-7	.	TRBV10-3	TGTGCCATCAGGGACGTTGGGGACGAGCAGTACTTC	CAIRDVGDEQYF
.	TRBJ1-5	.	TRBV7-2	TGTGCCAGCAGCCTGGTGGCTGATAGCAATCAGCCCCAGCATTTT	CASSLVADSNQPQHF
.	TRBJ1-6	once	TRBV19	TGTGCCAGTAGTATTCCAGGGCGCGGACCCCTCCACTTT	CASSIPGRGPLHF
.	TRBJ2-3	.	TRBV10-3	TGTGCCATCAGTCCAAGGGGGAGCATCACAGATACGCAGTATTTT	CAISPRGSITDTQYF
.	TRBJ2-7	.	TRBV18	TGTGCCAGCTCACCGCGGTTGGTAGGGACATTGTACGAGCAGTACTTC	CASSPRLVGTLYEQYF
.	TRBJ2-4	.	TRBV11-1	TGTGCCAGCAGCCGCAGGGGACTATCCGTTAACATTCAGTACTTC	CASSRRGLSVNIQYF
TRBD2	TRBJ2-7	.	TRBV15	TGTGCCACCGCGAAGGGAATAGCGGGAAGCTCCTACGAGCAGTACTTC	CATAKGIAGSSYEQYF
.	TRBJ2-5	.	TRBV28	TGTGCCAGCAATACCTTGGAGACCCAGTACTTC	CASNTLETQYF
.	TRBJ1-4	.	TRBV19	TGTGCCAGTAGCTTACAGGGATGGGATGAAAAACTGTTTTTT	CASSLQGWDEKLFF
TRBD1	TRBJ1-6	.	TRBV6-4	TGTGCCAGCAGCCAGACAGGGACCAATTCACCCCTCCACTTT	CASSQTGTNSPLHF
.	TRBJ2-5	once	TRBV7-2	TGTGCCAGCAGCTTACAGGGAGGAGTAGGGGAGACCCAGTACTTC	CASSLQGGVGETQYF
.	TRBJ2-2	.	TRBV5-1	TGCGCCAGCAGCGCCTCCGGGACCTACACCGGGGAGCTGTTTTTT	CASSASGTYTGELFF
.	TRBJ1-4	.	TRBV30	TGTGCCTGTATCTACTCTGATGAAAAACTGTTTTTT	CACIYSDEKLFF
TRBD2	TRBJ2-3	.	TRBV9	TGTGCCAGCAGCGTAGTAGGGACTAGTCTGACAGATACGCAGTATTTT	CASSVVGTSLTDTQYF